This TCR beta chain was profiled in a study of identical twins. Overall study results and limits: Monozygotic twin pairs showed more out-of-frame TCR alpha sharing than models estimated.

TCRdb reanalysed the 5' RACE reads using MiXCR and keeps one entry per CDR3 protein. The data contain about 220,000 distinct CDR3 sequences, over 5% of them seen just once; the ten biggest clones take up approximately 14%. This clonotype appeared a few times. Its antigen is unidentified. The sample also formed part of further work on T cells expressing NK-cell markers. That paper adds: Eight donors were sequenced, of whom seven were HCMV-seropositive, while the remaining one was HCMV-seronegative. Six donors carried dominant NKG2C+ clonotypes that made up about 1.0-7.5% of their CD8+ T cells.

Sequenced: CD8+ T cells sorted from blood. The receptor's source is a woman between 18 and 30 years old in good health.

CDR3 nucleotides: TGTGCCAGTAGTATAGCCGGAACTAGCACAGATACGCAGTATTTT. As protein: CASSIAGTSTDTQYF. The gene calls are TRBV19 and TRBJ2-3; unclear D gene. With 1 base removed from V and 0 bases from J, the gap between germline ends came to 8 bases. The CDR3 sequence is 15 residues long. CDR1 and CDR2 (germline): LNHDA, SQIVND (reference sequence).